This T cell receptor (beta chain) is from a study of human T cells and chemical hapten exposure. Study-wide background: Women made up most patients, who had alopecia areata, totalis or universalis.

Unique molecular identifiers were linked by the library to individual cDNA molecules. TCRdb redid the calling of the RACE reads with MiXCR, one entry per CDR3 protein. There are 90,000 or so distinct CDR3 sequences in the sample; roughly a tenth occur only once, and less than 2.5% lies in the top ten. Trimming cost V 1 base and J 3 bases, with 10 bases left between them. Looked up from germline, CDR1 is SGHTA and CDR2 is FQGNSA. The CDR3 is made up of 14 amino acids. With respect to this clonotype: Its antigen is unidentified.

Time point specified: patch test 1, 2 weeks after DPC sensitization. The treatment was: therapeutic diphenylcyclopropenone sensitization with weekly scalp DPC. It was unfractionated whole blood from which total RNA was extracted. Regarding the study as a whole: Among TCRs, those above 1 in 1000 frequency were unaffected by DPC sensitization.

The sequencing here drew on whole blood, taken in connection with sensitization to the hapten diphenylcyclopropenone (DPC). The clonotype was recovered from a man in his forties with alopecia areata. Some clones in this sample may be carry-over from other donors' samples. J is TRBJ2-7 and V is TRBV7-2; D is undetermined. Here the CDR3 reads CASSLDRVNYEQYV. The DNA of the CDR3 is TGTGCCAGCAGCTTAGATAGGGTTAACTACGAGCAGTACGTC.